This T cell receptor beta chain appears in the sequencing data of a study of technical replicates of blood from a few donors. V trimming: 3 bases; J trimming: 4 bases; junction bases outside the gene matches: 11. This CDR3 is 17 amino acids long. CDR1 MDHEN and CDR2 SYDVKM come from the germline V gene. The assay was immunoSEQ multiplex PCR, and TCRdb's table has in-frame clones only and misses some. Of around 16,000 clones listed, 86% are singletons. The sequenced sample consisted of PBMCs. This chain uses TRBV28 with TRBJ1-3, with 8 bases that match TRBD1. The sequence derives from a human donor in good health. CDR3 protein: CASSLAPGGAEGNTIYF. CDR3 nucleotides: TGTGCCAGCAGTTTGGCGCCAGGGGGCGCGGAGGGAAACACCATATATTTT. The full variable domain, in which reference TRBV28 and TRBJ1-3 provide the parts outside the CDR3, is DVKVTQSSRYLVKRTGEKVFLECVQDMDHENMFWYRQDPGLGLRLIYFSYDVKMKEKGDIPEGYSVSREKKERFSLILESASTNQTSMYLCASSLAPGGAEGNTIYFGEGSWLTVV.